Reported below is one T cell receptor (beta chain). The antigen it recognizes is unknown. It has no much larger one-base neighbor in the sample; base qualities were not kept. This specimen comes from a study of blood T cell repertoires in COVID-19 (dated by TCRdb to 2019 to 2021). In terms of the full investigation: Samples covering the acute and convalescent phases of COVID-19 were provided by collaborators in the United States, Italy and Spain. Where available, HLA class I and class II types were taken from metadata supplied by the sample provider and were not determined by assay-based typing. The material from the prospective study consisted of cDNA or gDNA derived from T cells, B-cell-depleted T cells, or PBMCs. The repertoires were released in a freely available public database meant as a resource for research on the immune response to SARS-CoV-2. Deeply sampled blood TCRbeta repertoires from subjects exposed to, actively infected with, or recovered from COVID-19 were included in the dataset. Samples came from the ongoing ImmuneRACE study (first 160 participants) plus 1,254 subjects from 6 global collaborators. Nearly every sample came with metadata listing a de-identified subject ID, COVID-19 status, age in years and sex.

Overall study outcomes, separate from this receptor: How much clinical and demographic metadata was included differed by source and by participant, and the metadata was provided uncurated.

Collaborating institutions collected whole blood in K2EDTA tubes following their own protocols. Collaborator samples were shipped for TCRbeta analysis as frozen whole blood, isolated PBMCs, or DNA extracted from either sample type. TCRbeta CDR3 regions were amplified from genomic DNA using the immunoSEQ Assay, a bias-controlled multiplex PCR. The authors processed their data as follows. Nucleated cell counts per sample were estimated from amplification of reference gene primers within the assay. To quantify the absolute abundance of each unique TCRbeta CDR3 rearrangement, sequence reads were collapsed and filtered. For each sample, productive Simpson clonality was calculated by taking the square root of Simpson's diversity index across productive rearrangements. TCRdb stores this immuneACCESS table with in-frame sequences only. Part of the clones is absent; in the studies checked, under half of the shortfall reflects unresolved V genes, and no reason is known for the rest. V and J calls and clone size are those listed in that table; D and trimming were worked out from the DNA. For this sample the table gives approximately 150,000 clones, of which roughly 89% were detected only once. 5% of the sample lies in the top ten.

Inclusive of the bounding cysteine and phenylalanine, the CDR3 is 13 residues long. Left in the record is the CDR3 DNA by itself, 39 bases read in frame from the first base. The germline V gene sets CDR1 to ENHRY and CDR2 to SYGVKD. After removal of 9 bases from V and 7 bases from J, the junction retains 8 bases not matched to a gene. Sequencing input: peripheral blood. The rearranged chain carries TRBV10-3 and TRBJ1-4; 7 bases in the junction line up with TRBD1. This TCR derives from a human donor in a cohort sampled during active COVID-19. The CDR3 in this case is CAINRGIGEKLFF. At the DNA level, the sequence is TGTGCCATTAACAGGGGAATTGGTGAAAAACTGTTTTTT.